The sequence of this T cell receptor beta chain was determined in a study of blood T cell repertoires in COVID-19. The wider study: Sites across the United States, Italy and Spain contributed samples from acute and convalescent COVID-19.

The CDR3 spans 16 residues. J was trimmed by 0 bases and V by 1 base; bases with no gene match: 4. CDR1 is MNHEY, CDR2 SMNVEV, per germline (reference sequence). In the original workflow: How many nucleated cells were present was estimated from reference gene primer amplification. Generated by immunoSEQ multiplex PCR, the TCRdb table keeps only in-frame clones and is missing some. The V and J calls and clone size are taken from that table; D and trimming were inferred from the DNA. The sample comprises 150,000 to 200,000 clones, approximately 86% of which are singletons, and roughly 3.3% rests with the top ten.

The chain carries TRBV27 and TRBJ2-3; TRBD2 agrees at 7 bases. The source material was peripheral blood. The sequence derives from a man in his sixties or seventies with acute or convalescent COVID-19. CDR3 in amino acids: CASSLFHGGSTDTQYF. DNA for the CDR3: TGTGCCAGCAGTTTATTTCACGGGGGGAGCACAGATACGCAGTATTTT.